The source of this TCR beta chain is a study of T cell responses to AZD1222 COVID-19 vaccine. Measured with immunoSEQ multiplex PCR; TCRdb has only the in-frame clones, and not every one. Of about 270,000 clones detected, 90% to 95% appear once; the ten largest clones hold roughly 0.6%. Overall study results and limits: Spike-wide vaccine-associated CD4 TCRs dominated at 160-218 and 743-854. Nearly half of unique spike-specific TCRs reportedly avoided B.1.351 and B.1.1.7 mutated regions. Elevations in Spike-specific TCR breadth and depth followed administration of two AZD1222 doses.

With respect to this clone: Its antigen remains unidentified.

Here the sequenced sample was peripheral blood, taken 28 days after the second AZD1222 dose. This clonotype was sampled from an adult who received the AZD1222 COVID-19 vaccine.

Written as DNA, the CDR3 is TGTGCCAGCAGCCCGGGACAGATCAGCAATCAGCCCCAGCATTTT. Its protein is CASSPGQISNQPQHF. V is TRBV5-8 and J is TRBJ1-5; 7 nucleotides match TRBD1. Per germline, CDR1 SGHTS and CDR2 YDEGEE. J was trimmed by 1 base and V by 4 bases; bases with no gene match: 5. CDR3 length equals 15 residues.